The sequence of this T cell receptor (beta chain) was determined in a study of blood T cell repertoires in COVID-19. Study background: Samples of COVID-19 (acute and convalescent) were obtained from the United States, Italy and Spain. Sample material is recorded as cDNA or gDNA derived from T cells, B-cell-depleted T cells, or PBMCs.

Original processing notes: Estimates of nucleated cell counts were drawn from the amplification of reference gene primers. Using immunoSEQ multiplex PCR, the repertoire was profiled, and TCRdb retains in-frame clones only, with some absent. From that table come the V and J calls and clone size; the DNA was used to work out D and trimming. The data show some 73,000 clones, 70% to 80% seen once. The CDR3 loop spans 13 amino acids. J lost 6 bases, V lost 7 bases, and 4 bases had no gene match. Germline V gene sequence: CDR1 LNHDA, CDR2 SQIVND (reference sequence). A few counts support this clone. Seattle patients were enrolled during active infection and followed longitudinally.

The material sequenced was peripheral blood. The J gene is TRBJ1-2, the V gene TRBV19, with 11 bases matching TRBD1. The TCR originated in a man between 70 and 80 years old with COVID-19, enrolled during active disease. CDR3 bases: TGTGCCAGTACTTTGGACAGGGGGCATGGCTACACCTTC. Encoded protein: CASTLDRGHGYTF.